This TCR beta chain stems from a study of monozygotic twins with inflammatory bowel disease. The study, taken as a whole, reports: Clonotypes shared with others were fewer in IBD patients than in healthy twins, especially with disease activity. Differing T cell subtypes remained indistinguishable.

Notes on this clonotype: The antigen is undetermined.

Germline V gene sequence: CDR1 LGHNA, CDR2 YSLEER. CDR3 size: 14 residues. Every TCR library drew on approximately 3.5 ug of total RNA. The template-switching step introduced UMIs that carried a 6-nucleotide sample barcode. TCRdb re-called the 5' RACE reads, yielding one record per CDR3 amino acid sequence without DNA. The table lists over 150,000 distinct CDR3 sequences. This chain connects TRBV4-3 to TRBJ1-1. The source of this sequence is a human donor with ulcerative colitis or Crohn's disease, or a healthy co-twin of an affected twin (not recorded which). The sample consisted of blood. CDR3 loop: CASSQTDAYTEAFF.